This T cell receptor beta chain was identified during a study of CD8 T cells in ankylosing spondylitis. General study points: Made up of 7 to 9 highly homologous variants, a TCR beta motif appeared characteristic of ankylosing spondylitis blood. Disease-linked clones had a CD8+ phenotype and relatively low frequency in peripheral blood. Disease-linked clones reportedly concentrated significantly in matched ankylosing spondylitis synovial fluid. Several of the motif variants were reported before in synovial fluid and blood from reactive arthritis.

As the method for making TCR beta libraries, quantitative 5'-RACE with molecular barcodes was used. TCRdb called the 5' RACE reads again in MiXCR, with one record for every CDR3 protein. This table has hundreds of thousands of distinct CDR3 sequences, approximately 11% appearing once. The CDR3 is 14 residues long. Trimming stripped 1 base from V and 3 bases from J, with 9 bases between. Per germline, CDR1 MNHNS and CDR2 SASEGT. This clonotype has more than one count but fewer than ten. Its antigen is currently unknown. This rearrangement joins TRBV6-1 to TRBJ1-1; the D is unclear. The TCR sequence derives from a male donor with ankylosing spondylitis. What was sequenced was blood, either unsorted or a sorted T cell fraction (not recorded which). CDR3: CASSEEGGYTEAFF. In DNA, the CDR3 is TGTGCCAGCAGTGAAGAGGGAGGTTACACTGAAGCTTTCTTT.